This entry lists 14 T cell receptor beta chains sequenced from one sample in a study of blood T cell repertoires in COVID-19. Profiled with immunoSEQ multiplex PCR; TCRdb holds only in-frame clones, not every one. The sample holds about 320,000 clones, about 90% seen once. The sequenced sample consisted of PBMCs or T cells enriched from blood (not recorded which). These receptor sequences come from a woman in her twenties or thirties who had recovered from COVID-19.

This clone has a single count. This chain uses TRBV6-5 with TRBJ1-2; D unresolved. Trimming shortened V by 8 bases and J by 5 bases, and 9 bases separated the two germline ends. Germline CDR1 MNHEY, CDR2 SVGAGI. The length of the CDR3 is 11 residues. The CDR3, as DNA: TGTGCCAGCTTCGGAGTTTATGGCTACACCTTC. Its protein product is CASFGVYGYTF.

The chain links TRBV3-1 (or the pseudogene TRBV3-2) to TRBJ1-1; D is possibly TRBD1 (6 bases). Per germline, CDR1 LGHDT and CDR2 YNNKEL (reference sequence). This CDR3 is 14 amino acids long. Trimming took 5 bases from V and 4 from J, leaving 14 bases between them. The CDR3 coding sequence is TGTGCCAGCAGCTCAGGAGGGGGGGCCACTGAAGCTTTCTTT. Its translation: CASSSGGGATEAFF.

This chain connects TRBV29-1 to TRBJ2-7, with D unresolved. The CDR3 runs to 12 residues. V lost 1 base to trimming and J lost 3 bases, with 7 bases between them. Germline V CDR1 and CDR2: SQVTM, ANQGSEA. The chain's CDR3 is CSVEGYGYEQYF. In DNA form, the CDR3 reads TGCAGCGTTGAAGGTTACGGCTACGAGCAGTACTTC.

V is TRBV5-1 and J is TRBJ1-3; TRBD1 is a possible D gene (5 bases). V dropped 2 bases and J dropped 0 bases, with 9 bases sitting between them. Germline-derived CDR1 and CDR2 are SGHRS and YFSETQ. The CDR3 is 15 amino acids. The chain's CDR3 is CASSLADSSGNTIYF. Here the CDR3 DNA reads TGCGCCAGCAGCTTAGCCGACAGCTCTGGAAACACCATATATTTT.

There are a few counts of this clone. The J gene is TRBJ1-2, the V gene TRBV5-8, with a tentative D call TRBD1 (5 bases). Germline V gene lookup returns CDR1 SGHTS and CDR2 YDEGEE. V shed 4 bases and J shed 0 bases, with 13 bases lying between them. The CDR3 sequence is 15 residues long. The chain's CDR3 is CASSHGTITNYGYTF. CDR3 sequence (DNA): TGTGCCAGCAGCCATGGGACTATCACTAACTATGGCTACACCTTC.

This chain joins TRBV7-2 and TRBJ1-3; D remains ambiguous. Trimming shortened V by 6 bases and J by 4 bases, and 4 bases separated the two germline ends. Per the germline V gene, CDR1 is SGHTA and CDR2 is FQGNSA. CDR3 size: 11 residues. CDR3 DNA sequence: TGTGCCAGCAGGCTAGGAAACACCATATATTTT. Translation gives CASRLGNTIYF. The full variable domain, its missing parts supplied by reference TRBV7-2 and TRBJ1-3, is GAGVSQSPSNKVTEKGKDVELRCDPISGHTALYWYRQSLGQGLEFLIYFQGNSAPDKSGLPSDRFSAERTGGSVSTLTIQRTQQEDSAVYLCASRLGNTIYFGEGSWLTVV.

The V call is TRBV5-1, the J call TRBJ1-4, with no clear D. There are 16 residues in the CDR3. V shed 1 base and J shed 4 bases, with 14 bases lying between them. CDR1 is SGHRS, CDR2 YFSETQ, per germline. CDR3 DNA: TGCGCCAGCAGCTTGACGGTTGGGCACCTTAATGAAAAACTGTTTTTT. Protein: CASSLTVGHLNEKLFF.

The CDR3 sequence: CASSSTGGGTGELFF. The CDR3 nucleotides read TGTGCCAGCAGCTCTACAGGGGGTGGGACCGGGGAGCTGTTTTTT. The gene calls are TRBV12-1 and TRBJ2-2; the table assigns TRBD1, which was not confirmed against the DNA. TRBV12-1 has pseudogene status. This CDR3 is 15 amino acids long.

The CDR3 coding sequence is TGTGCCAGCAGTTTGATCCCCCCAGGGTACCACGAGCAGTACTTC. Translation: CASSLIPPGYHEQYF. The chain joins TRBV6-2 or TRBV6-3 to TRBJ2-7, with a possible D match to TRBD1 (5 bases). The CDR3 runs to 15 residues. Germline assignment: CDR1 MNHEY and CDR2 SVGEGT. The V and J ends lost 4 bases and 5 bases respectively, with 18 bases between them.

The chain uses TRBV7-6 and TRBJ1-1; D perhaps matches TRBD1 (6 bases). Germline V CDR1 and CDR2: SGHVS, FNYEAQ. The CDR3 length is 14 residues. Trimming pared 1 base from V and 5 bases from J, leaving 11 bases between. The CDR3 DNA follows: TGTGCCAGCAGCTTAGGACAGGTTGGGACTGAAGCTTTCTTT. Protein sequence: CASSLGQVGTEAFF.

The V and J genes are TRBV30 and TRBJ1-3, with D perhaps TRBD1 (5 bases). CDR1 and CDR2 from the germline V gene are GTSNPN and SVGIG (reference sequence). V lost 5 bases to trimming and J lost 1 base, with 12 bases between them. The CDR3 loop spans 14 amino acids. Written as DNA, the CDR3 is TGTGCCTGGGGAAGACAGTCTTCTGGAAACACCATATATTTT. Its translation is CAWGRQSSGNTIYF.

The chain combines TRBV18 with TRBJ1-1, with no clear D. The germline V gene encodes CDR1 KGHSH and CDR2 LQKENI. Trimming took off 6 bases at V and 4 bases at J, with 9 bases between the two ends. The CDR3 has 12 residues. This CDR3 reads CASSQVGTEAFF. The CDR3, as DNA: TGTGCCAGCTCCCAGGTCGGCACTGAAGCTTTCTTT. The variable domain in full, with the rest retrieved from reference TRBV18 and TRBJ1-1, is NAGVMQNPRHLVRRRGQEARLRCSPMKGHSHVYWYRQLPEEGLKFMVYLQKENIIDESGMPKERFSAEFPKEGPSILRIQQVVRGDSAAYFCASSQVGTEAFFGQGTRLTVV.

The V and J genes are TRBV5-4 and TRBJ2-3, with 7 bases lining up with TRBD2. The ends lost 3 bases at V and 8 bases at J; junction bases unmatched: 6. Germline V CDR1 and CDR2: SGHNT, YYREEE (reference sequence). The CDR3 has 13 residues. The CDR3, as DNA: TGTGCCAGCAGCTCGAGACTAGCCGGTACGCAGTATTTT. It codes for CASSSRLAGTQYF.

CDR3 coding DNA: TGTGCCAGAAGCTTATCGACAGGGCTAAGAGACTCTGGGGCCAACGTCCTGACTTTC. It codes for CARSLSTGLRDSGANVLTF. The V gene is TRBV7-5, the J gene TRBJ2-6; the table's D call, TRBD1, was not checked against the DNA. TRBV7-5 is listed as a pseudogene. CDR3 length: 19 amino acids.